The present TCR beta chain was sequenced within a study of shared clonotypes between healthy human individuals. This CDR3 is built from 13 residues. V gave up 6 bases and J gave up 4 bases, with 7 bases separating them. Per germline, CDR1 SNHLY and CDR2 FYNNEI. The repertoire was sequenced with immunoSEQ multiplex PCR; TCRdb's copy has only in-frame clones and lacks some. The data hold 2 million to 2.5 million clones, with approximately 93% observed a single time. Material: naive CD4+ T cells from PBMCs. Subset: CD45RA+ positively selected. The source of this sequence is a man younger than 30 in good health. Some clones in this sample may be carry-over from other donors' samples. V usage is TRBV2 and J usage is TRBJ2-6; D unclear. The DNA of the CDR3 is TGTGCCAGCAGCGAGAGAGGGGCCAACGTCCTGACTTTC. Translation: CASSERGANVLTF.